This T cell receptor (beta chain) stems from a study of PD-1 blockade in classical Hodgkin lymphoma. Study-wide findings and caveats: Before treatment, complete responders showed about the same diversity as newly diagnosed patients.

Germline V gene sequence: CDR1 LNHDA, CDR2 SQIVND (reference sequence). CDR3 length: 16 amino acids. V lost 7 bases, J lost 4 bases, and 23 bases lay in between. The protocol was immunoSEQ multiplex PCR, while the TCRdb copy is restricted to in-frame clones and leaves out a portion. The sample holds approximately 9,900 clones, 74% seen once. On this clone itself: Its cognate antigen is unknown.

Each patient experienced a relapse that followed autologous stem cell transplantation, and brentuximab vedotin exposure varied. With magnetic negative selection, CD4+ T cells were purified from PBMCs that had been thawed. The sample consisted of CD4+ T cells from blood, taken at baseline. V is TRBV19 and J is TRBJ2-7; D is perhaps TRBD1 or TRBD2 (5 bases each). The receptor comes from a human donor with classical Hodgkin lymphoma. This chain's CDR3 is CASTRRYGTGLYEQYF. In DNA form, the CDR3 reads TGTGCCAGTACCCGAAGGTACGGGACGGGTCTTTACGAGCAGTACTTC.